Presented here are 5 T cell receptor beta chains from one specimen sequenced in a study of T cells in Graves' hyperthyroidism and ophthalmopathy. Amplification targeted TCR beta CDR3 regions from RNA transcripts. TCR CDR3 underwent first-round RT-PCR with the HTBI primer set. TCRdb analysed the multiplex PCR reads with MiXCR anew, one entry per CDR3 protein. The table has approximately 420,000 distinct CDR3 sequences, 15% seen once. The sample comprised blood. The receptors were sampled from a woman younger than 45 with Graves' hyperthyroidism.

The genes are TRBV28 and TRBJ2-6; tentatively, D is TRBD1 (6 bases). The CDR3 has 16 residues. The V gene's germline CDR1 is MDHEN and CDR2 SYDVKM. Between the trimmed V and J ends, which lost 7 bases and 0 bases, there was a span of 13 bases. The chain's CDR3 is CASTGAEFSGANVLTF. The CDR3 DNA reads TGTGCCAGCACAGGGGCCGAGTTCTCTGGGGCCAACGTCCTGACTTTC.

The genes are TRBV11-2 and TRBJ2-3; D possibly corresponds to TRBD1 (6 bases). The CDR3 length is 15 residues. CDR1 is SGHAT, CDR2 FQNNGV, per germline. Trimming removed 6 bases at V and 2 bases at J, with 15 bases between. The CDR3 DNA sequence: TGTGCCAGCAGTAGAAGGGGGTCCTACACAGATACGCAGTATTTT. Encoded protein: CASSRRGSYTDTQYF.

The chain uses TRBV9 and TRBJ2-2; 7 nucleotides agree with TRBD1. The germline V gene has CDR1 SGDLS and CDR2 YYNGEE. Germline trimming cut 4 bases from V and 6 bases from J; bases unmatched to any gene: 9. The CDR3 runs 15 residues. CDR3 protein: CASSTAQGVAGELFF. CDR3 nucleotides: TGTGCCAGCAGCACCGCGCAGGGGGTGGCCGGGGAGCTGTTTTTT.

At least ten counts were recorded for this clonotype. This chain uses TRBV30 with TRBJ2-7; no definite D call. Per the germline V gene, CDR1 is GTSNPN and CDR2 is SVGIG (reference sequence). V was trimmed by 3 bases and J by 3 bases, leaving 9 bases between them. The CDR3 is made up of 12 amino acids. The CDR3 protein is CAWSALVYEQYF. DNA of the CDR3: TGTGCCTGGAGCGCTCTAGTCTACGAGCAGTACTTC.

This clonotype appeared many times. The chain joins TRBV28 to TRBJ1-6; 11 positions match TRBD1. This CDR3 has 16 residues. From germline, CDR1 is MDHEN and CDR2 SYDVKM. Trimming took 5 bases from V and 6 from J; bases not matched to a gene: 6. The CDR3 bases are TGTGCCAGCAGTCCTGGACAGGGGGCTAGTAATTCACCCCTCCACTTT. It encodes CASSPGQGASNSPLHF.